This paragraph reports one T cell receptor beta chain. What it recognizes is unknown. This entry is derived from a study of T-cell memory formation after mild COVID-19. V shed 4 bases, J shed 2 bases, and the junction held 8 bases outside the gene matches. Looked up from germline, CDR1 is SQVTM and CDR2 is ANQGSEA. The CDR3 consists of 15 residues. Overall study findings and caveats: Shrinking CD4+ clones resided mostly in CM and EM, and CD8+ ones in EMRA.

TCRdb passed the 5' RACE reads through MiXCR, listing each CDR3 protein once. The sample lists about 420,000 distinct CDR3 sequences, about a quarter occurring once. This TCR was recovered from an adult woman who had mild COVID-19 (a few samples of this study predate the infection). Cell type and time point are not known. The sample comprised PBMCs or a T cell subset sorted from them (not recorded which). The chain combines TRBV29-1 with TRBJ2-7, with 10 bases that match TRBD2. The CDR3 spells CSVVMPGLATYEQYF. In DNA, the CDR3 is TGCAGCGTTGTAATGCCGGGACTAGCGACCTACGAGCAGTACTTC.